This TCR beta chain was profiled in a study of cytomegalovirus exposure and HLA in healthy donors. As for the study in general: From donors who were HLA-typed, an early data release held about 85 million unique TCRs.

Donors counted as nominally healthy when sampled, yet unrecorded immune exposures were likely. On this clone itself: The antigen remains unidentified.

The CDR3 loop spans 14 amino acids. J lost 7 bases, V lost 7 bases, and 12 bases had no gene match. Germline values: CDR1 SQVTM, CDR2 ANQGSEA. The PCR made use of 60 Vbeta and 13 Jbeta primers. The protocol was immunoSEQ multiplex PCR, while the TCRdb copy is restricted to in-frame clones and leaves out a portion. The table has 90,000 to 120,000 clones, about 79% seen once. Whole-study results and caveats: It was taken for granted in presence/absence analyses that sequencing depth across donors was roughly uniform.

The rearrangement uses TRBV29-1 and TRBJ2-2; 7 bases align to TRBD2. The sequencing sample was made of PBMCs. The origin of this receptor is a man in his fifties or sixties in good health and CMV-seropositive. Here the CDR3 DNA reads TGCAGCGGGTGGTGGCGGGGGATAGGCGGGGAGCTGTTTTTT. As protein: CSGWWRGIGGELFF.